This T cell receptor (beta chain) appears in the sequencing data of a study of blood T cell repertoires in COVID-19. Study overall: The study drew acute and convalescent COVID-19 samples from the United States, Italy and Spain. PBMCs, B-cell-depleted T cells, or T cells were the source of the cDNA or gDNA that made up the material.

This CDR3 is 14 amino acids long. Trimming shortened V by 7 bases and J by 7 bases, and 14 bases separated the two germline ends. Germline V gives CDR1 MNHEY, CDR2 SVGAGI. Original analysis: The assay estimated nucleated cells by amplifying reference gene primers. Clones were sequenced by immunoSEQ multiplex PCR, and TCRdb holds only the in-frame ones, with some missing. That table supplies the V and J calls and clone size; D and trimming were determined from the DNA. The sample lists over 100,000 clones, around four fifths occurring once. The table lists this clone with a few counts. This chain connects TRBV6-5 to TRBJ1-6; D perhaps matches TRBD1 (5 bases). Sequencing used peripheral blood. This TCR was recovered from a woman in her sixties with acute or convalescent COVID-19. DNA of the CDR3: TGTGCCAGCAAAGGGGCGGGAAAAAATTCACCCCTCCACTTT. Amino acids: CASKGAGKNSPLHF.